This T cell receptor (beta chain) stems from a study of blood T cell repertoires in COVID-19. This clone was counted once. Only in-frame clones appear in the TCRdb table, and some are missing; sequencing was by immunoSEQ multiplex PCR. Found here are 150,000 or so clones, 80% to 90% of them singletons; the top ten hold 5% to 6%. CDR1 is MNHEY, CDR2 SMNVEV, per germline (reference sequence). The V end lost 0 bases, the J end lost 6 bases, and 11 bases lay between the germline ends. This CDR3 has 15 residues. Sequences were obtained from peripheral blood. The receptor's source is a woman aged 50 to 60 with COVID-19, enrolled during active disease. The J gene is TRBJ2-2, the V gene TRBV27; D unresolved. The CDR3 spells CASSLSVSLAGELFF. As DNA, the CDR3 is TGTGCCAGCAGTTTATCGGTCAGTTTGGCCGGGGAGCTGTTTTTT.